The 4 T cell receptor beta chains presented below share a single source sample, sequenced in a study of T cells in Graves' hyperthyroidism and ophthalmopathy. Template material for amplifying TCR beta CDR3 regions consisted of RNA transcripts. During a first-round RT-PCR of the TCR CDR3, the HTBI primer set was used. TCRdb re-called the multiplex PCR reads with MiXCR, one entry per CDR3 protein. This sample has more than 500,000 distinct CDR3 sequences; approximately 44% occur once, and the top ten carry about 20%. The sequencing sample was made of peripheral blood or thyroid tissue (not recorded which). The receptors were gathered from an adult woman with Graves' disease, either hyperthyroidism or ophthalmopathy (not recorded which).

About this clonotype itself: Sequence at one end of the junction differs from germline and may be a read error. The rearrangement joins TRBV13 to TRBJ1-2; 9 bases agree with TRBD1. This CDR3 contains 15 residues. Germline V gene sequence: CDR1 PRHDT, CDR2 FYEKMQ (reference sequence). CDR3 loop: CASSWTPDRGGGYTF. CDR3 DNA: TGTGCCAGCAGTTGGACTCCGGACAGGGGAGGTGGCTACACCTTT.

The chain employs TRBV10-2 and TRBJ1-5, with 7 bases aligning to TRBD1. V shed 9 bases, J shed 11 bases, and the junction held 13 bases outside the gene matches. The V gene's germline CDR1 is WSHSY and CDR2 SAAADI. CDR3 length equals 13 residues. As DNA, the CDR3 is TGCGCCAGTCGAGGAGGGGGCGGGGAGACCCAGCATTTT. Translation: CASRGGGGETQHF.

The rearrangement uses TRBV19 and TRBJ1-1; maybe TRBD1 (5 bases). CDR3 size: 12 residues. Trimming took off 7 bases at V and 5 bases at J, with 11 bases between the two ends. The germline CDR1 and CDR2 sequences are LNHDA and SQIVND (reference sequence). CDR3 sequence reads: CASMLGATEAFF. The CDR3 DNA reads TGTGCCAGTATGTTAGGGGCGACTGAAGCTTTCTTT.

This chain uses TRBV7-9 with TRBJ1-3; TRBD1 agrees at 7 bases. The CDR3 is 18 residues long. The germline gives CDR1 SEHNR, CDR2 FQNEAQ (reference sequence). V lost 7 bases to trimming and J lost 2 bases; unmatched junction nucleotides: 17. CDR3 loop: CASTFWPGQQSTGNTIYF. As DNA, the CDR3 is TGTGCCAGCACCTTCTGGCCGGGACAGCAATCGACTGGAAACACCATATATTTT. Based on the CDR3 plus reference TRBV7-9 and TRBJ1-3, the full variable domain is DTGVSQNPRHKITKRGQNVTFRCDPISEHNRLYWYRQTLGQGPEFLTYFQNEAQLEKSRLLSDRFSAERPKGSFSTLEIQRTEQGDSAMYLCASTFWPGQQSTGNTIYFGEGSWLTVV.